These 3 T cell receptor beta chains were sequenced from one sample in a study of OX40 agonist ivuxolimab in advanced cancers. Libraries were prepared by immunoSEQ multiplex PCR; TCRdb keeps only in-frame clonotypes and omits some of them. This repertoire shows several thousand clones, approximately 79% found once; its top ten account for 73%. Sequenced material: CD4+ or CD8+ T cells sorted from blood, taken in a trial of the OX40 agonist ivuxolimab. The receptors come from an adult with an advanced solid tumor such as melanoma, head and neck, liver or kidney cancer.

The chain has TRBV10-1 and TRBJ2-2; D call uncertain. Between the trimmed V and J ends, which lost 3 bases and 5 bases, there was a span of 7 bases. CDR1 and CDR2 (germline): WNHNN, SYGVQD (reference sequence). The CDR3 spans 13 residues. CDR3 residues: CASSELGTGELFF. The CDR3 DNA reads as TGCGCCAGCAGTGAACTGGGGACCGGGGAGCTGTTTTTT.

The chain links TRBV5-1 to TRBJ2-1; D not certain. V was clipped by 0 bases and J by 6 bases, with 1 base between them. The germline CDR1 and CDR2 sequences are SGHRS and YFSETQ. This CDR3 comprises 11 residues. CDR3 DNA sequence: TGCGCCAGCAGCTTGGGCAATGAGCAGTTCTTC. Residues: CASSLGNEQFF.

The genes are TRBV28 and TRBJ2-2; 7 nucleotides agree with TRBD1. The CDR3 has 15 residues. The germline CDR1 and CDR2 sequences are MDHEN and SYDVKM. Germline trimming cut 5 bases from V and 3 bases from J; bases unmatched to any gene: 6. CDR3 sequence (DNA): TGTGCCAGCAGTCTTAACAGGGGCGACACCGGGGAGCTGTTTTTT. It encodes CASSLNRGDTGELFF.